This TCR beta chain comes out of a study of T cell clonotyping in hematopoietic cell transplantation. The assay was immunoSEQ multiplex PCR, and TCRdb's table has in-frame clones only and misses some. The table lists around 80,000 clones, about 96% of them singletons. The CDR3 consists of 15 residues. Germline V gene data show CDR1 as SGHVS and CDR2 as FQNEAQ. After removal of 2 bases from V and 8 bases from J, the junction contained 8 bases not matched to a gene. As to time point: recipient sample about 28 days before transplant, after cytoreduction. The receptor's source is a woman between 45 and 60 years old with acute myeloid leukemia. Some clones in this sample may be carry-over from other donors' samples. The sample here was peripheral blood mononuclear cells, taken before stem cell transplant. This sequence joins TRBV7-8 and TRBJ2-1, with 8 bases aligning to TRBD1. CDR3 DNA: TGTGCCAGCAGCTTATCGTCCAGGGGGCGTTATGAGCAGTTCTTC. Amino acid sequence: CASSLSSRGRYEQFF. The full variable domain, completed using reference TRBV7-8 and TRBJ2-1, is GAGVSQSPRYKVAKRGQDVALRCDPISGHVSLFWYQQALGQGPEFLTYFQNEAQLDKSGLPSDRFFAERPEGSVSTLKIQRTQQEDSAVYLCASSLSSRGRYEQFFGPGTRLTVL.